The 13 T cell receptor beta chains presented below share a single source sample, sequenced in a study of cytomegalovirus exposure and HLA in healthy donors. Amplification used 60 Vbeta primers and 13 Jbeta primers. This table comes from immunoSEQ multiplex PCR, and its TCRdb copy is limited to in-frame clones, with some not included. The sample lists under 150,000 clones; 80% were seen once. The sequencing input was PBMCs. These receptors came from a male donor in good health and CMV-seronegative.

This clone was detected once. The rearrangement uses TRBV30 and TRBJ2-2; perhaps TRBD1 as D (6 bases). Germline V gene lookup returns CDR1 GTSNPN and CDR2 SVGIG (reference sequence). The CDR3 is 14 residues long. Trimming pared 0 bases from V and 5 bases from J, leaving 10 bases between. DNA of the CDR3: TGTGCCTGGAGTGTTGGGGGCAAGACCGGGGAGCTGTTTTTT. As protein: CAWSVGGKTGELFF.

This rearrangement joins TRBV7-3 to TRBJ2-7; 10 bases agree with TRBD1. The CDR3 runs to 15 residues. V shed 3 bases, J shed 1 base, and the junction held 3 bases outside the gene matches. The germline gives CDR1 SGHTA, CDR2 FQGTGA. CDR3 DNA: TGTGCCAGCAGCTTCATGGGACAGGGGTCCTACGAGCAGTACTTC. It yields the protein CASSFMGQGSYEQYF.

The chain carries TRBV5-6 and TRBJ2-3; D may be TRBD2 (6 bases). The CDR3 sequence is 16 residues long. Germline V CDR1 and CDR2: SGHDT, YYEEEE. V was shortened by 1 base and J by 2 bases, with 14 bases between the two germline ends. CDR3 coding DNA: TGTGCCAGCAGCTTGTTTGGGGGGTCGTCCACAGATACGCAGTATTTT. It yields the protein CASSLFGGSSTDTQYF.

The chain is built from TRBV6-5 and TRBJ1-2; 7 nucleotides match TRBD1. The germline V gene has CDR1 MNHEY and CDR2 SVGAGI. The ends lost 5 bases at V and 0 bases at J; junction bases unmatched: 3. The CDR3 has 14 residues. The CDR3: CASSRTGPNYGYTF. CDR3 nucleotide sequence: TGTGCCAGCAGTCGGACAGGCCCTAACTATGGCTACACCTTC.

V gene TRBV28 combines with J gene TRBJ2-1, with 9 bases that match TRBD2. The CDR3 runs 16 residues. The V gene end was trimmed by 3 bases and the J gene end by 7 bases; junction bases not matched to a gene: 10. Germline V CDR1 and CDR2: MDHEN, SYDVKM. The CDR3 sequence is CASSFFVRRGGNEQFF. The DNA of the CDR3 is TGTGCCAGCAGTTTTTTTGTTCGGCGGGGGGGGAATGAGCAGTTCTTC.

In its sample, this clone was seen a few times. V gene TRBV19 combines with J gene TRBJ2-1, with TRBD1 as a possible D gene (5 bases). Trimming removed 11 bases at V and 7 bases at J, with 12 bases between. The CDR3 is 11 amino acids. Germline CDR1 is LNHDA and CDR2 is SQIVND (reference sequence). The CDR3 DNA sequence: TGTGCCGTGGGGCTATTTAATGAGCAGTTCTTC. Residues: CAVGLFNEQFF. Variable domain in full (rest from reference TRBV19 and TRBJ2-1): DGGITQSPKYLFRKEGQNVTLSCEQNLNHDAMYWYRQDPGQGLRLIYYSQIVNDFQKGDIAEGYSVSREKKESFPLTVTSAQKNPTAFYLCAVGLFNEQFFGPGTRLTVL.

The rearrangement joins TRBV6-4 to TRBJ1-2, with TRBD1 identical over 9 bases. The CDR3 is 15 amino acids. Germline values: CDR1 MRHNA, CDR2 SNTAGT. V was clipped by 4 bases and J by 4 bases; unmatched bases: 7. This chain's CDR3 is CASSVGTGYGYGYTF. The CDR3 DNA sequence: TGTGCCAGCAGTGTGGGGACAGGGTACGGCTATGGCTACACCTTC.

The chain joins TRBV6-1 to TRBJ1-1; D gene unclear. V lost 3 bases and J 2 bases, leaving 7 bases between the germline ends. Germline CDR1 is MNHNS and CDR2 is SASEGT. CDR3 length: 13 residues. CDR3 in amino acids: CASSDTVNTEAFF. CDR3 DNA sequence: TGTGCCAGCAGTGACACAGTAAACACTGAAGCTTTCTTT.

About this clone itself: In the same sample, other DNA sequences code for this CDR3. The rearrangement joins TRBV7-2 to TRBJ2-7; the D gene is possibly TRBD1 (6 bases). From germline, CDR1 is SGHTA and CDR2 FQGNSA. This CDR3 has 14 amino acids. Trimming shortened V by 3 bases and J by 0 bases, and 9 bases separated the two germline ends. The CDR3 here is CASSFTGSSYEQYF. CDR3 sequence (DNA): TGTGCCAGCAGCTTCACAGGGAGCTCCTACGAGCAGTACTTC.

The chain carries TRBV14 and TRBJ2-1, with TRBD2 as a possible D gene (5 bases). The V end was cut by 2 bases, the J end by 7 bases, with 12 bases between. CDR1 and CDR2 from the germline V gene are SGHDN and FVKESK. This CDR3 spans 14 amino acids. CDR3 residues: CASSQLGGENEQFF. CDR3 sequence (DNA): TGTGCCAGCAGCCAACTAGGAGGAGAGAATGAGCAGTTCTTC.

The chain couples TRBV11-2 to TRBJ2-7; 7 nucleotides match TRBD2. The CDR3 consists of 14 residues. With V trimmed by 4 bases and J by 2 bases, 5 bases remained unmatched. Germline V gene sequence: CDR1 SGHAT, CDR2 FQNNGV. In nucleotides, the CDR3 is TGTGCCAGCAGCTACACTAGCGCCACCTACGAGCAGTACTTC. Protein sequence: CASSYTSATYEQYF.

The sample holds a few counts of this clone. The chain has TRBV9 and TRBJ2-7, with TRBD1 identical over 9 bases. There are 15 residues in the CDR3. Germline assignment: CDR1 SGDLS and CDR2 YYNGEE. The ends lost 4 bases at V and 0 bases at J; junction bases unmatched: 5. CDR3 region: CASSLGTGISYEQYF. CDR3 DNA sequence: TGTGCCAGCAGCCTAGGGACAGGGATCTCCTACGAGCAGTACTTC.

V usage is TRBV20-1 and J usage is TRBJ2-7; 10 bases are a match to TRBD1. The CDR3 length is 11 residues. Germline CDR1 reads DFQATT; CDR2 reads SNEGSKA (reference sequence). The chain's CDR3 is CRGDRGFEQYF. Written as DNA, the CDR3 is TGCAGGGGGGACAGGGGCTTCGAGCAGTACTTC.